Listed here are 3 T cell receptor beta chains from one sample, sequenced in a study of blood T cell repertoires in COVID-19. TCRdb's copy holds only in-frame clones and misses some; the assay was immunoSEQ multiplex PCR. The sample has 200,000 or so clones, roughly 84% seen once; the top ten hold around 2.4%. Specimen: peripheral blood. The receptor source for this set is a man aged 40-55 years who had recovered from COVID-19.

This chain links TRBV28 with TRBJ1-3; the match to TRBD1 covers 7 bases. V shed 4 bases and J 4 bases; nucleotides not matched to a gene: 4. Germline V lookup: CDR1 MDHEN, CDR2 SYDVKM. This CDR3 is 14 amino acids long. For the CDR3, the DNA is TGTGCCAGCAGTTCCTGGGACAGAGGAAACACCATATATTTT. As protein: CASSSWDRGNTIYF.

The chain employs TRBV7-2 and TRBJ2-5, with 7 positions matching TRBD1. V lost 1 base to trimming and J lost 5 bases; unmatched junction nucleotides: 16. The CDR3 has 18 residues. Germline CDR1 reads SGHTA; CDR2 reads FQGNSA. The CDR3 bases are TGTGCCAGCAGCTTAGATACCTTGCGTCGTTTACAGGGGGAGACCCAGTACTTC. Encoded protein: CASSLDTLRRLQGETQYF.

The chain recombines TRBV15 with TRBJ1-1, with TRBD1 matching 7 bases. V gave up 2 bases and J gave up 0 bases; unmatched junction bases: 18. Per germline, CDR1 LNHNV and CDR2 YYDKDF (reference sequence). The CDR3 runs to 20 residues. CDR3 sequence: CATSRLPRQGREILNTEAFF. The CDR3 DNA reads TGTGCCACCAGCAGACTTCCGAGACAGGGCAGGGAAATACTGAACACTGAAGCTTTCTTT.